A single sample gave rise to the 2 T cell receptor beta chains below, sequenced in a study of CD8+CD57+ T cells in acquired aplastic anemia. Profiling of TCR beta VDJ combinations and CDR3 sequences used genomic DNA as template. Via MiXCR, TCRdb re-called the reads, giving one row per CDR3 protein. The sample lists 89,000 or so distinct CDR3 sequences; roughly 70% were seen once. All patients picked for sequencing had shown, by flow cytometry, an expansion of CD8+CD57+ cells. Sequencing was carried out using sorted CD4+, CD8+, or CD8+CD57+ T cells (not recorded which) from PBMCs. The receptors stem from a human donor with aplastic anemia.

As to this clonotype: One junction end disagrees with the germline gene, perhaps due to a read error. The rearrangement joins TRBV7-2 to TRBJ2-7, with D uncertain. The CDR3 sequence is 14 residues long. The germline V gene has CDR1 SGHTA and CDR2 FQGNSA. CDR3 nucleotides: TGTGTCAGCAGCTTAGGGCCACAAACCTACGAGCAGTACTTC. This encodes CVSSLGPQTYEQYF.

This clonotype was counted ten times or more. The rearrangement joins TRBV7-9 to TRBJ2-5; weak D call: TRBD1 (6 bases). Germline V CDR1 and CDR2: SEHNR, FQNEAQ (reference sequence). The CDR3 runs 16 residues. Trimming removed 4 bases at V and 2 bases at J, with 17 bases between. CDR3 in DNA: TGTGCCAGCAGCTCCCCGGACAGACAGTCTCAAGAGACCCAGTACTTC. Residues: CASSSPDRQSQETQYF.